This entry features one T cell receptor beta chain sequence. This sample is part of a study of shared T cell receptors in the human thymus. This table comes from immunoSEQ multiplex PCR, and its TCRdb copy is limited to in-frame clones, with some not included. In the table there are 630,000 or so clones, 70% to 90% of which are singletons. The germline V gene has CDR1 MDHEN and CDR2 SYDVKM. Trimming removed 3 bases from V and 7 bases from J; junction bases left unmatched: 7. The CDR3 spans 15 residues. These data also featured in a second study, about human thymus T cells. That report adds: Donation was from healthy Finnish infants who were having corrective surgery that addressed congenital heart defects. Related research described strongly overlapping thymic repertoires in unrelated people.

This TCR came from a boy under three years old with a congenital heart defect. The V gene is TRBV28, the J gene TRBJ2-1, with 9 bases fitting TRBD2. Input material: thymocytes. The CDR3 protein is CASSLGGRAMNEQFF. In DNA, the CDR3 is TGTGCCAGCAGTTTGGGCGGGAGGGCCATGAATGAGCAGTTCTTC. Based on the CDR3 plus reference TRBV28 and TRBJ2-1, the full variable domain is DVKVTQSSRYLVKRTGEKVFLECVQDMDHENMFWYRQDPGLGLRLIYFSYDVKMKEKGDIPEGYSVSREKKERFSLILESASTNQTSMYLCASSLGGRAMNEQFFGPGTRLTVL.